This T cell receptor (beta chain) was observed in a study of T-cell reconstitution after alpha-beta-depleted transplantation in children. Notes on the study in general: Reports say that about two months after transplant, the alpha-beta T cells came out of several hundred graft clones that had expanded. Once a year had passed after transplant, T-cell counts and diversity came mostly from newly produced T cells. Surviving recipient T cells and thymic progenitors accounted for the high day-60 TCRbeta diversity observed in some patients.

Preparation of the TCRbeta library was carried out with unique molecular identifiers. TCRdb reprocessed the PCR reads via MiXCR and lists one record per CDR3 protein. This table holds about 190,000 distinct CDR3 sequences, around 10% found once. There are many counts of this clonotype. Its antigen is as yet unknown. V was pared by 6 bases and J by 10 bases, with 19 bases between. There are 15 residues in the CDR3. Germline CDR1 and CDR2: MNHEY and SVGAGI. The chain employs TRBV6-5 and TRBJ1-6; D possibly corresponds to TRBD1 (5 bases). Sample: PBMCs, taken before TCRalphabeta/CD19-depleted stem cell transplant. This receptor was obtained from a boy aged 2 to 10 with acute myeloid leukemia, due to receive a stem cell transplant. CDR3 amino acids: CASSSTWGGGSPLHF. DNA of the CDR3: TGTGCCAGCAGCTCAACCTGGGGGGGGGGATCACCCCTCCACTTT.